One T cell receptor beta chain is described in this entry. This entry is derived from a study of blood T cell repertoires in COVID-19. Study-level background: The United States, Italy and Spain provided the acute and convalescent COVID-19 samples. T cells, B-cell-depleted T cells, or PBMCs provided the cDNA or gDNA that served as material.

Germline CDR1 reads LNHDA; CDR2 reads SQIVND (reference sequence). After removal of 7 bases from V and 7 bases from J, the junction contained 13 bases not matched to a gene. The CDR3 length is 17 residues. Each exposed participant met a COVID-19 case in the 2 weeks preceding study entry. Authors' methods: Reference gene primer amplification in the assay estimated nucleated cell counts. The assay was immunoSEQ multiplex PCR, and TCRdb's table has in-frame clones only and misses some. For V, J and clone size, that table is used; D and trimming come from the DNA. The top ten hold around 5% of the sample, which has more than 250,000 clones, roughly 80% seen once.

This chain links TRBV19 with TRBJ2-1; TRBD2 matches at 13 bases. Sequenced sample: PBMCs or T cells enriched from blood (not recorded which). The sequence was collected from a man between 35 and 55 years old who had been exposed to COVID-19. The CDR3 DNA follows: TGTGCCAGTACCCTCAAACCGGGACTAGCGGGATCAAATGAGCAGTTCTTC. It codes for CASTLKPGLAGSNEQFF.